The 5 T cell receptor beta chains in this list originate from one sample, sequenced in a study of CD8 T cells in Susac syndrome. The RNA input was about 0.5 to 1 ug, and it was reverse transcribed with random hexamers. TCRdb passed the immunoSEQ multiplex PCR reads through MiXCR, listing each CDR3 protein once. This table holds about 210,000 distinct CDR3 sequences, over 85% found once. Sequenced: CD4+ T cells from PBMCs. These receptors were obtained from a human donor in good health.

The genes are TRBV5-1 and TRBJ1-1; a weak D match, TRBD1 (5 bases). V shed 1 base and J shed 1 base, with 8 bases lying between them. The length of the CDR3 is 14 residues. Germline V gene lookup returns CDR1 SGHRS and CDR2 YFSETQ. CDR3 in amino acids: CASSLSQGNTEAFF. As DNA, the CDR3 is TGCGCCAGCAGCTTGTCCCAGGGGAACACTGAAGCTTTCTTT. Combining the CDR3 with reference TRBV5-1 and TRBJ1-1 gives the whole variable domain KAGVTQTPRYLIKTRGQQVTLSCSPISGHRSVSWYQQTPGQGLQFLFEYFSETQRNKGNFPGRFSGRQFSNSRSEMNVSTLELGDSALYLCASSLSQGNTEAFFGQGTRLTVV.

The CDR3 sequence: CASSKESKGVDYGYTF. DNA for the CDR3: TGTGCCAGCAGCAAAGAGTCGAAAGGGGTCGACTATGGCTACACCTTC. The chain carries TRBV21-1 and TRBJ1-2; the table assigns TRBD1, which was not confirmed against the DNA. TRBV21-1 is designated a pseudogene. The length of the CDR3 is 16 residues.

The J gene is TRBJ2-3, the V gene TRBV3-1, with unresolved D. The CDR3 runs to 13 residues. Germline-derived CDR1 and CDR2 are LGHDT and YNNKEL (reference sequence). Trimming cost V 4 bases and J 5 bases, with 10 bases left between them. The CDR3 DNA is TGTGCCAGCAGCCGCCGTAGGAGAGATACGCAGTATTTT. This gives the protein CASSRRRRDTQYF.

The genes are TRBV5-4 and TRBJ1-4; the match to TRBD1 covers 7 bases. Germline loops: CDR1 SGHNT, CDR2 YYREEE (reference sequence). The CDR3 totals 14 residues. Trimming took 4 bases from V and 4 from J; bases not matched to a gene: 4. Here the CDR3 reads CASSEGQRNEKLFF. The CDR3 DNA reads as TGTGCCAGCAGCGAGGGACAGCGTAATGAAAAACTGTTTTTT.

In DNA, the CDR3 is TGTGCCAGCAGTAAACCTACAGGTAACGAGCAGTACTTC. This sequence encodes CASSKPTGNEQYF. The genes are TRBV3-1 and TRBJ2-7, with a possible D match to TRBD1 (5 bases). Germline CDR1 is LGHDT and CDR2 is YNNKEL (reference sequence). The V gene lost 6 bases and the J gene lost 5 bases, with 14 bases spanning the gap. The CDR3 loop spans 13 amino acids.